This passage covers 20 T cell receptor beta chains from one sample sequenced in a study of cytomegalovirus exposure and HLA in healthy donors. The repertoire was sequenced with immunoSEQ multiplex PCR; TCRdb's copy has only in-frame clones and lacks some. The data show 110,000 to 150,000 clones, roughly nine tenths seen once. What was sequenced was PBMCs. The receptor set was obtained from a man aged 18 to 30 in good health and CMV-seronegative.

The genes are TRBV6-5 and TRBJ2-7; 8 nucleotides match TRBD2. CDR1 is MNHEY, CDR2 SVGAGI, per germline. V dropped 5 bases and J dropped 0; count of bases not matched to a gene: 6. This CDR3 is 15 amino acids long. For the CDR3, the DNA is TGTGCCAGCAGTCGTAGCGGGGCAAGCTCCTACGAGCAGTACGTC. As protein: CASSRSGASSYEQYV.

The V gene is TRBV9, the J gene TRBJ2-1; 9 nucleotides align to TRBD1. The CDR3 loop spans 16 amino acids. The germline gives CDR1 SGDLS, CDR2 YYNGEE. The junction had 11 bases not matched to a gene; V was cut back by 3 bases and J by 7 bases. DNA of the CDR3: TGTGCCAGCAGCGGAAGCCGGGACAGGGAGGAGAATGAGCAGTTCTTC. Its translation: CASSGSRDREENEQFF.

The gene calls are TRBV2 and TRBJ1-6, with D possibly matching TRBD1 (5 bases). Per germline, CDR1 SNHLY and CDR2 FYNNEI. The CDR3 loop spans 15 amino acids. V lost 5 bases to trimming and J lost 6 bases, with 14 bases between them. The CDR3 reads CASSQTARANSPLHF. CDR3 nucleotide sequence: TGTGCCAGCAGTCAAACGGCCAGGGCTAATTCACCCCTCCACTTT.

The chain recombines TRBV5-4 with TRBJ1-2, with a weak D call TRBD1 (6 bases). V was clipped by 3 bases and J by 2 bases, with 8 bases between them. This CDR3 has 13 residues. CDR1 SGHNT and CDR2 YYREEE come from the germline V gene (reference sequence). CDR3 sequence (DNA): TGTGCCAGCAGCTCAGGGGAGAACTATGGCTACACCTTC. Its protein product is CASSSGENYGYTF. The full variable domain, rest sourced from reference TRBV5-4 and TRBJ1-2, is ETGVTQSPTHLIKTRGQQVTLRCSSQSGHNTVSWYQQALGQGPQFIFQYYREEENGRGNFPPRFSGLQFPNYSSELNVNALELDDSALYLCASSSGENYGYTFGSGTRLTVV.

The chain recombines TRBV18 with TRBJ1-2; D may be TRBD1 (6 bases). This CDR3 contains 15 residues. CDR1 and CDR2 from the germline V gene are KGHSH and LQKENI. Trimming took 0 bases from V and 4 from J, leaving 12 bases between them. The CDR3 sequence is CASSPPGGAPYGYTF. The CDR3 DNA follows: TGTGCCAGCTCACCACCGGGGGGGGCCCCCTATGGCTACACCTTC.

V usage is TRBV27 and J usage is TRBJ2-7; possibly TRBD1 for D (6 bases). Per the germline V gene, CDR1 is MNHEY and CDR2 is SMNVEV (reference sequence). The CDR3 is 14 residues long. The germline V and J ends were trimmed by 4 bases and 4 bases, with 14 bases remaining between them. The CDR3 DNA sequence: TGTGCCAGCAGTTCGCCCCTTGACAGGTACGAGCAGTACGTC. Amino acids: CASSSPLDRYEQYV.

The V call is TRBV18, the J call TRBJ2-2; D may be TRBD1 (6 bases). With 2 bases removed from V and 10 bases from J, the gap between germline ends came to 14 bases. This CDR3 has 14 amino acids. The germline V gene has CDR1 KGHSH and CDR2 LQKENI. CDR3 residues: CASSPRQAGEELFF. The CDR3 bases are TGTGCCAGCTCACCAAGACAGGCTGGGGAGGAGCTGTTTTTT.

This CDR3 reads CASSLDTGTVFNYGYTF. For the CDR3, the DNA is TGTGCCAGCAGCTTAGATACAGGGACAGTATTCAACTATGGCTACACCTTC. The chain is built from TRBV7-9 and TRBJ1-2, with 7 bases matching TRBD1. CDR1 is SEHNR and CDR2 is FQNEAQ in the germline V gene (reference sequence). V was pared by 1 base and J by 2 bases, with 10 bases of the junction left unmatched. The CDR3 runs to 17 residues.

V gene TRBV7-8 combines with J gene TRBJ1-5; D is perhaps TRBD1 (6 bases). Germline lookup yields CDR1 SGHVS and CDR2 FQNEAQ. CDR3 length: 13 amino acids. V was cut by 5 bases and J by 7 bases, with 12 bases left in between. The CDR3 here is CASSGGAGQPQHF. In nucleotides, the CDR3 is TGTGCCAGCAGCGGGGGGGCTGGACAGCCCCAGCATTTT.

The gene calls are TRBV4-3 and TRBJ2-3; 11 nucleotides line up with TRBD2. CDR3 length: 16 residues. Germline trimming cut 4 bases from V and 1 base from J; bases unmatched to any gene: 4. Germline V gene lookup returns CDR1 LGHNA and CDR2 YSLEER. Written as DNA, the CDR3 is TGCGCCAGCAGCCTCATACTAGCGGGAGGCACAGATACGCAGTATTTT. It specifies CASSLILAGGTDTQYF.

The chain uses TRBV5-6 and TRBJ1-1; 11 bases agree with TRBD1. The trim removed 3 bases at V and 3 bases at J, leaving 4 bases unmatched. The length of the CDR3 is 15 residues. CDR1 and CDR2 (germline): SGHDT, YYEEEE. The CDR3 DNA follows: TGTGCCAGCAGCTACGGGACAGGGGGTTACACTGAAGCTTTCTTT. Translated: CASSYGTGGYTEAFF.

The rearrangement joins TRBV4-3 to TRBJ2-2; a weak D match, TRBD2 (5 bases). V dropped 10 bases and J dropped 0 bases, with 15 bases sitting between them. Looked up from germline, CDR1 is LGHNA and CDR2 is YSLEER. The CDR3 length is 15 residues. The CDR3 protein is CAMPRGLTNTGELFF. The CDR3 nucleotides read TGCGCCATGCCCCGCGGGCTAACGAACACCGGGGAGCTGTTTTTT.

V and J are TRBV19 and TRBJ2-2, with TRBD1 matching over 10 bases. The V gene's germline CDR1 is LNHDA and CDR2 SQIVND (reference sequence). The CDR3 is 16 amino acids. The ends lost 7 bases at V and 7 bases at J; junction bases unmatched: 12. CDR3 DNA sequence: TGTGCCAGTATAGGGACAGGGGCGTCAAGGCGCGGGGAGCTGTTTTTT. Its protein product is CASIGTGASRRGELFF.

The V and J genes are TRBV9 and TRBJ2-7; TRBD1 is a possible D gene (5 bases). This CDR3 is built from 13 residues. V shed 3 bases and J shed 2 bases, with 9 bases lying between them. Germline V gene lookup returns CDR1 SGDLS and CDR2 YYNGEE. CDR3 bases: TGTGCCAGCAGCGCGCCAGGGACCTACGAGCAGTACTTC. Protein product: CASSAPGTYEQYF.

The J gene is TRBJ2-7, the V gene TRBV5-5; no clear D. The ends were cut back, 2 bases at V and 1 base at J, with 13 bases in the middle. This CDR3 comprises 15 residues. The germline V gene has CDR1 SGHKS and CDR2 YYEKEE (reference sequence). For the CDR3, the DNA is TGTGCCAGCAGCTTTACCCAGTCAAAGTCCTACGAGCAGTACTTC. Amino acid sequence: CASSFTQSKSYEQYF. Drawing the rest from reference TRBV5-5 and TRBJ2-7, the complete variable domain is DAGVTQSPTHLIKTRGQQVTLRCSPISGHKSVSWYQQVLGQGPQFIFQYYEKEERGRGNFPDRFSARQFPNYSSELNVNALLLGDSALYLCASSFTQSKSYEQYFGPGTRLTVT.

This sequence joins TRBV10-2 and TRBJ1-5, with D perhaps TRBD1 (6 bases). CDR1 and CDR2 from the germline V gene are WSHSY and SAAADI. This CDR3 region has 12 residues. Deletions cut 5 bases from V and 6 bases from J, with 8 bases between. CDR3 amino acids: CASSRTAQPQHF. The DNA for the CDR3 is TGCGCCAGCAGTCGGACAGCTCAGCCCCAGCATTTT.

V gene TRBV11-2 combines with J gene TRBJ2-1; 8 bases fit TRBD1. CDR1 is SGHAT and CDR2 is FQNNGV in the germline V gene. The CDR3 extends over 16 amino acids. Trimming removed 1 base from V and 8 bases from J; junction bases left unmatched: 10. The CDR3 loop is CASSLAGRQGRDEQFF. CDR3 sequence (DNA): TGTGCCAGCAGCTTAGCAGGGAGACAGGGGCGGGATGAGCAGTTCTTC.

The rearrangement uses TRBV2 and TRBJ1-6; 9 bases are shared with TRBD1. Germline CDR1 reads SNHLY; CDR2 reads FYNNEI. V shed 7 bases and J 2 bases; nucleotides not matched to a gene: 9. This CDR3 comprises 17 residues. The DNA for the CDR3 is TGTGCCAGCACTCCGGAGGGGACAGGGACCTATAATTCACCCCTCCACTTT. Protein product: CASTPEGTGTYNSPLHF.

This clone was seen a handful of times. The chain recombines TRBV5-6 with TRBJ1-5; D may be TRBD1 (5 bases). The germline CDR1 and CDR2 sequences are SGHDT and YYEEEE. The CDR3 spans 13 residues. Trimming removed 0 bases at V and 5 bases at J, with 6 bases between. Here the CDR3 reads CASSLGGDQPQHF. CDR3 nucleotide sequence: TGTGCCAGCAGCTTGGGGGGGGATCAGCCCCAGCATTTT. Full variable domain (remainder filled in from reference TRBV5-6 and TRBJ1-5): DAGVTQSPTHLIKTRGQQVTLRCSPKSGHDTVSWYQQALGQGPQFIFQYYEEEERQRGNFPDRFSGHQFPNYSSELNVNALLLGDSALYLCASSLGGDQPQHFGDGTRLSIL.

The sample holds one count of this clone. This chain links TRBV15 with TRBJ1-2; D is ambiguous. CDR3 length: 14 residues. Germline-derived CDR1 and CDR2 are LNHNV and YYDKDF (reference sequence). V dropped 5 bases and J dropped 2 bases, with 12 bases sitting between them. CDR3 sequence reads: CATSPRSGNYGYTF. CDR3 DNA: TGTGCCACCAGCCCCCGTTCCGGGAACTATGGCTACACCTTC.